The rows below give T cell receptor beta chains drawn from one sample of a study of T cell changes during pregnancy in multiple sclerosis. TCRdb's table, derived via immunoSEQ multiplex PCR, lists solely in-frame clones and lacks some. Here the sample spans some 53,000 clones, around 92% being singletons. This specimen was CD4+ T cells from peripheral blood mononuclear cells, taken in the third trimester of pregnancy. These receptors were collected from a female donor with multiple sclerosis, enrolled in a pregnancy study. Both conserved end residues are part of each CDR3. D genes are given only for firm matches. The size of a clone is reported for some rows only, either as once, few or many, or as a class for expanded clones.

few	TRBV7-3	TRBD2	TRBJ2-7	CASSISGGVYEQYF	TGTGCCAGCAGCATCAGCGGGGGGGTCTACGAGCAGTACTTC
.	TRBV7-9	.	TRBJ2-7	CASSGTGYEQYF	TGTGCCAGCAGCGGTACAGGTTACGAGCAGTACTTC
.	TRBV9	.	TRBJ2-3	CASSPGLSTGGTDTQYF	TGTGCCAGCAGCCCCGGTCTGAGTACGGGGGGCACAGATACGCAGTATTTT
.	TRBV5-1	TRBD1	TRBJ2-1	CASSLNRGRNEQFF	TGCGCCAGCAGCTTAAACAGGGGTCGCAATGAGCAGTTCTTC
.	TRBV5-1	TRBD2	TRBJ2-7	CASSKGLADYEQYF	TGCGCCAGCAGCAAGGGACTAGCGGATTACGAGCAGTACTTC
.	TRBV13	TRBD2	TRBJ2-2	CASSSSGRMITGELFF	TGTGCCAGCAGCTCCAGCGGGAGGATGATAACCGGGGAGCTGTTTTTT
.	TRBV29-1	.	TRBJ2-1	CSVEEPRSYNEQFF	TGCAGCGTTGAAGAACCCAGGTCCTACAATGAGCAGTTCTTC
.	TRBV9	.	TRBJ2-5	CASSVWGGGETQYF	TGTGCCAGCAGCGTTTGGGGGGGCGGGGAGACCCAGTACTTC
.	TRBV2	.	TRBJ2-7	CASSEAFERDSLVDEQYF	TGTGCCAGCAGTGAAGCGTTTGAAAGAGACAGTTTAGTCGACGAGCAGTACTTC
.	TRBV10-2	.	TRBJ2-1	CASSSEESYNEQFF	TGCGCCAGCAGTTCGGAGGAATCCTACAATGAGCAGTTCTTC
.	TRBV7-8	TRBD1	TRBJ2-7	CASSLGATGVFEQYF	TGTGCCAGCAGCTTAGGTGCGACAGGGGTTTTCGAGCAGTACTTC
.	TRBV10-3	TRBD2	TRBJ2-7	CAAGRGERGGYEQYF	TGTGCCGCGGGGAGGGGCGAGCGGGGAGGGTACGAGCAGTACTTC
.	TRBV4-1	.	TRBJ2-7	CASSQEEGPAYEQYF	TGCGCCAGCAGCCAAGAGGAGGGTCCAGCCTACGAGCAGTACTTC
.	TRBV2	.	TRBJ1-4	CASSDREGIAEKLFF	TGTGCCAGCAGTGACAGGGAGGGAATTGCTGAAAAACTGTTTTTT
.	TRBV6-1	TRBD2	TRBJ2-7	CASSGGTSLSYEQYF	TGTGCCAGCAGTGGTGGGACTAGCCTATCATACGAGCAGTACTTC
.	TRBV7-2	TRBD1	TRBJ1-2	CASSPDRAQRGYTF	TGTGCCAGCAGCCCCGACAGGGCACAGAGGGGCTACACCTTC
.	TRBV5-1	.	TRBJ2-3	CASSLARSTDTQYF	TGCGCCAGCAGCTTGGCGCGGTCAACAGATACGCAGTATTTT
.	TRBV30	TRBD2	TRBJ2-7	CAWTKPGLAVNEQYF	TGTGCCTGGACTAAGCCGGGACTAGCTGTTAACGAGCAGTACTTC
.	TRBV30	.	TRBJ1-4	CAGTRGAFEKLFF	TGTGCCGGGACCCGGGGGGCTTTTGAAAAACTGTTTTTT
once	TRBV18	.	TRBJ2-2	CASSPPLGAPNTGELFF	TGTGCCAGCTCACCACCGTTGGGGGCCCCGAACACCGGGGAGCTGTTTTTT
.	TRBV15	TRBD2	TRBJ2-1	CATSRDRSGSYNEQFF	TGTGCCACCAGCAGAGATCGGAGCGGGAGCTACAATGAGCAGTTCTTC
.	TRBV5-1	.	TRBJ1-1	CASSQIRGLNTEAFF	TGCGCCAGCAGCCAAATCAGGGGTCTGAACACTGAAGCTTTCTTT
.	TRBV7-3	TRBD1	TRBJ2-5	CASSLSGGRGQETQYF	TGTGCCAGCAGCTTGTCAGGGGGTCGGGGACAAGAGACCCAGTACTTC
.	TRBV19	TRBD1	TRBJ2-2	CASSRTGAAGELFF	TGTGCCAGTAGTCGGACAGGGGCTGCCGGGGAGCTGTTTTTT
few	TRBV18	.	TRBJ1-1	CASSPRGDLNTEAFF	TGTGCCAGCTCACCAAGAGGTGATCTGAACACTGAAGCTTTCTTT
.	TRBV11-2	TRBD1	TRBJ1-1	CASSFQGDTEAFF	TGTGCCAGCAGCTTTCAGGGGGACACTGAAGCTTTCTTT
.	TRBV4-2	TRBD2	TRBJ2-1	CASSLLSGSSYNEQFF	TGTGCCAGCAGCCTCCTTAGCGGGAGCTCCTACAATGAGCAGTTCTTC
.	TRBV4-1	TRBD1	TRBJ1-2	CASSQDAGGPNYGYTF	TGCGCCAGCAGCCAAGATGCAGGGGGCCCCAACTATGGCTACACCTTC
once	TRBV6-5	.	TRBJ1-1	CASQGGFTANTEAFF	TGTGCCAGTCAAGGAGGTTTTACGGCGAACACTGAAGCTTTCTTT